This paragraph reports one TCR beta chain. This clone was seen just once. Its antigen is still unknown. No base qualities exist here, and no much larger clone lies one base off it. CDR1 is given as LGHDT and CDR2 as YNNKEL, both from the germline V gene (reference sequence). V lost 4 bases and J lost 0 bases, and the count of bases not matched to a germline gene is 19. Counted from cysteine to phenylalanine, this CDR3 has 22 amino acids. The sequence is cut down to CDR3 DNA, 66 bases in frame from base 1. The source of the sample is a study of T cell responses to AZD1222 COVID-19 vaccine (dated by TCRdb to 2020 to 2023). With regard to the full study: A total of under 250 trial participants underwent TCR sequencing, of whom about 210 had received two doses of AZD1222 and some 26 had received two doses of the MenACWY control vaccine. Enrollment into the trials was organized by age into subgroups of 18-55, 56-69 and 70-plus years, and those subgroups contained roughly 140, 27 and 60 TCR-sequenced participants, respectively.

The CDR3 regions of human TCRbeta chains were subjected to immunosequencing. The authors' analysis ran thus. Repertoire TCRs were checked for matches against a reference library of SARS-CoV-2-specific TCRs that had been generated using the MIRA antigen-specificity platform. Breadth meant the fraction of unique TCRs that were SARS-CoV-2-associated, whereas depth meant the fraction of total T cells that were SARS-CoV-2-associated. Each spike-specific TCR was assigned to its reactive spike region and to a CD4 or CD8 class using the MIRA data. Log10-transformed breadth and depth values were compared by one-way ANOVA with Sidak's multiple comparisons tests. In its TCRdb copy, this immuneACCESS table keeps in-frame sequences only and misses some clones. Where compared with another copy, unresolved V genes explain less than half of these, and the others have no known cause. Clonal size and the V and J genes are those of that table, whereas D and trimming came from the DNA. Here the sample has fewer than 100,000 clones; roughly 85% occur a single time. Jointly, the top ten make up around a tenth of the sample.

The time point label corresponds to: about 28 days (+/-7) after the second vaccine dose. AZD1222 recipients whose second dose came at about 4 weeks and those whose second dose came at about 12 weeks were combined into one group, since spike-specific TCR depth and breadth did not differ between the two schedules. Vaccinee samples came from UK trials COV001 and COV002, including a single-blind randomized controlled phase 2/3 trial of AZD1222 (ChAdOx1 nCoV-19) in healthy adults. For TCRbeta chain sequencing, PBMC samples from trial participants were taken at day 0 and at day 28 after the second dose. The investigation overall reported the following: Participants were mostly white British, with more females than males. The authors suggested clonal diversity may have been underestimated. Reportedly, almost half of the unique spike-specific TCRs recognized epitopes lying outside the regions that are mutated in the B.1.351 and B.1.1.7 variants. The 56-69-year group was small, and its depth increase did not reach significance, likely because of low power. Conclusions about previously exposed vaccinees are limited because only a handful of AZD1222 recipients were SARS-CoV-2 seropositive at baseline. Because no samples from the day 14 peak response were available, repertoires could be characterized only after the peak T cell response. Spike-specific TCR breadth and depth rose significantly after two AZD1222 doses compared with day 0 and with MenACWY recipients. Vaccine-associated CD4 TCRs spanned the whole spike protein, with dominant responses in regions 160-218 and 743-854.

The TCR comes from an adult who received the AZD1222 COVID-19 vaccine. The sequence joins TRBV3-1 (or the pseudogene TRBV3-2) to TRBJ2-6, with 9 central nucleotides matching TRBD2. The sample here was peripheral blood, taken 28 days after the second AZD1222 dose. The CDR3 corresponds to CASSPRGSVAGVEASGANVLTF. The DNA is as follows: TGTGCCAGCAGCCCGAGGGGGAGCGTAGCGGGGGTCGAGGCCTCTGGGGCCAACGTCCTGACTTTC.